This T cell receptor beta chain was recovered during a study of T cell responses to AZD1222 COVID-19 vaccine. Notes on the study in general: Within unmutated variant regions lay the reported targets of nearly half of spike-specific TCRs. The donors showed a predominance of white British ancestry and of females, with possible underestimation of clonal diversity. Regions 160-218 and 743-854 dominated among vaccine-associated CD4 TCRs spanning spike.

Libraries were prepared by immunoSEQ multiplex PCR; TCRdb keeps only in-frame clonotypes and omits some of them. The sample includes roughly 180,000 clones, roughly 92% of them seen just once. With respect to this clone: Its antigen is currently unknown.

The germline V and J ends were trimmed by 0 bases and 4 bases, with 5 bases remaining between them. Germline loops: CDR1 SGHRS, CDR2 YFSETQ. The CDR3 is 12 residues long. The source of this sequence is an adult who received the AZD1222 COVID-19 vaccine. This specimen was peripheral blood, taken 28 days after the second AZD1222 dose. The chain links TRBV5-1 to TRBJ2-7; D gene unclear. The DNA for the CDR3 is TGCGCCAGCAGCTTGGAAGGTTACGAGCAGTACTTC. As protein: CASSLEGYEQYF.